This T cell receptor beta chain was sequenced for a study of regulatory T cells in long-lasting Graves disease. This CDR3 comprises 11 residues. Germline V gives CDR1 SQVTM, CDR2 ANQGSEA. Between the trimmed V and J ends, which lost 4 bases and 8 bases, there was a span of 11 bases. Described time point: newly diagnosed GD, antithyroid drugs for less than 3 months. TCR sequences were obtained from RNA taken from PBMCs. Relying on iRepertoire HTBI primers and Arm-PCR of CDR3 regions, the team built TCR beta libraries. One entry per CDR3 protein, called by TCRdb with MiXCR from the multiplex PCR reads. The data hold about 430,000 distinct CDR3 sequences, with 15% observed a single time. This same sample was also part of a study on T cells in Graves' hyperthyroidism and ophthalmopathy. That paper states: First-round RT-PCR targeting the TCR CDR3 was performed with the HTBI primer set. In blood, most of the thyroid clonotypes expanded above 0.001 were also present. A model built on 13 V-J features separated ophthalmopathy from stable hyperthyroidism.

The chain uses TRBV29-1 and TRBJ1-2, with D hard to call. This sequence was found in a woman in her thirties or forties with Graves disease. The starting material was peripheral blood mononuclear cells (PBMCs), obtained at new diagnosis, from a patient treated with antithyroid drugs. The DNA for the CDR3 is TGCAGCGTTGCAGAGGGAGGAGGCTACACCTTC. Protein product: CSVAEGGGYTF.